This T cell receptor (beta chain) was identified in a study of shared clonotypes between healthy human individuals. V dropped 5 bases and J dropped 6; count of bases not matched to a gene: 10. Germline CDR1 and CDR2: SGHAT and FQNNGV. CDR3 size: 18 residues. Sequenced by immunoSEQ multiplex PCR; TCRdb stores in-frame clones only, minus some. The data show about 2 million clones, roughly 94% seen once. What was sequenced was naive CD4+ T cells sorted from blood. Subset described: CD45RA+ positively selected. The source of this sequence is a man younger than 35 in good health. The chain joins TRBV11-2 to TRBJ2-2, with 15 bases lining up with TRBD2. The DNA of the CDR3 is TGTGCCAGCAGCAGCTCGGGACTAGCGGGAGGAATGGCCGGGGAGCTGTTTTTT. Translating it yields CASSSSGLAGGMAGELFF.